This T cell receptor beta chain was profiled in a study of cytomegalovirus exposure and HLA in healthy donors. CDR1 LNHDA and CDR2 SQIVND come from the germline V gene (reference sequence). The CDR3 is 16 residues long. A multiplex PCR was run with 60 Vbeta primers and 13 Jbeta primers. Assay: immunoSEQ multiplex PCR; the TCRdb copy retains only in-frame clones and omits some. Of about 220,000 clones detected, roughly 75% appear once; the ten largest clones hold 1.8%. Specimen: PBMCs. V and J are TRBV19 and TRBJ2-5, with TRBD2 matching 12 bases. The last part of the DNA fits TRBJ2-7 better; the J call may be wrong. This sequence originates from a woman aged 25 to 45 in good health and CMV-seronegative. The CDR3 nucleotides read TGTGCCAGTAGTGCGCGGACTAGCGGGATTATGTACGAGCAGTACTTC. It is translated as CASSARTSGIMYEQYF.